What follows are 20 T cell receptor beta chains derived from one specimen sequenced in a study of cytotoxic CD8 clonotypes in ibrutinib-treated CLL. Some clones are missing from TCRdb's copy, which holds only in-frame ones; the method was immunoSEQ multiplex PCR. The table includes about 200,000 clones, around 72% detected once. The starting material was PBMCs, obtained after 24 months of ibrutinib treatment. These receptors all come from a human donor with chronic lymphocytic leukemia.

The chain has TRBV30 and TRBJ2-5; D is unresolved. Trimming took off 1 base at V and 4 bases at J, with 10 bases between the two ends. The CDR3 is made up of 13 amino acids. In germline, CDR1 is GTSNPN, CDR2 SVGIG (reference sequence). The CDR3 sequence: CAWSARASETQYF. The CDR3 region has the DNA TGTGCCTGGAGTGCTAGGGCTTCAGAGACCCAGTACTTC.

The CDR3 coding sequence is TGTGCCAGCAGTTTAAACAGATACGAGCAGTACTTC. Protein product: CASSLNRYEQYF. The chain has TRBV27 and TRBJ2-7; no reliable D call. With 2 bases removed from V and 4 bases from J, the gap between germline ends came to 6 bases. CDR1 is MNHEY, CDR2 SMNVEV, per germline (reference sequence). This CDR3 has 12 residues.

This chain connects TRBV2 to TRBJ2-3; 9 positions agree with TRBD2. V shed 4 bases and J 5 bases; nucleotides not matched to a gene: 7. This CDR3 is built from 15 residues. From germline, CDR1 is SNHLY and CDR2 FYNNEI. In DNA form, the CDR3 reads TGTGCCAGCAGTGGCGGTAGCGGGAGATTAGATACGCAGTATTTT. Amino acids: CASSGGSGRLDTQYF. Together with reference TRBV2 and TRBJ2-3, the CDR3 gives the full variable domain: EPEVTQTPSHQVTQMGQEVILRCVPISNHLYFYWYRQILGQKVEFLVSFYNNEISEKSEIFDDQFSVERPDGSNFTLKIRSTKLEDSAMYFCASSGGSGRLDTQYFGPGTRLTVL.

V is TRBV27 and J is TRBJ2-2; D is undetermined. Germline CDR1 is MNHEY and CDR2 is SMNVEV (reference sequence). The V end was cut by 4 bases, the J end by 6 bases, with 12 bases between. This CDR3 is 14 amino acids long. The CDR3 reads CASSSNIGPGELFF. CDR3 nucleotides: TGTGCCAGCAGTTCTAATATAGGGCCCGGGGAGCTGTTTTTT.

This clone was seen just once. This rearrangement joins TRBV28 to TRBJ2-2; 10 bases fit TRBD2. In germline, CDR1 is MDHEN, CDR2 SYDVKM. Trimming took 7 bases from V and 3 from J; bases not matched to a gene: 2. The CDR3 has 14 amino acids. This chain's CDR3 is CASNLAGDTGELFF. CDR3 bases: TGTGCCAGCAACCTAGCGGGAGACACCGGGGAGCTGTTTTTT.

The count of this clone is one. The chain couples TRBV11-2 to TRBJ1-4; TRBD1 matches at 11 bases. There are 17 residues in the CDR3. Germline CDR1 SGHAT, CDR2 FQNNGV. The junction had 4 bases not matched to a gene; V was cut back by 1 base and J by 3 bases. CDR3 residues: CASSLVGQGAPNEKLFF. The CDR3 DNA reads TGTGCCAGCAGCTTAGTCGGACAGGGGGCACCTAATGAAAAACTGTTTTTT.

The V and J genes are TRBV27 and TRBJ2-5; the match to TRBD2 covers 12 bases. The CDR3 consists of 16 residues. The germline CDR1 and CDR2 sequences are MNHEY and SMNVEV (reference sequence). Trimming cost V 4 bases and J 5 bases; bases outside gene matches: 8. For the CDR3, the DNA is TGTGCCAGCAGTTCCCACCTAGCGGGAGGGCCGGAGACCCAGTACTTC. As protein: CASSSHLAGGPETQYF.

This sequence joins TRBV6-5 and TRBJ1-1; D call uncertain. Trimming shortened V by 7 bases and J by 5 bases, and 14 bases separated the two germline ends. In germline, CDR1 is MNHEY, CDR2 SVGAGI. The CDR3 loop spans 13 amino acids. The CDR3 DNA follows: TGTGCCAGCACACACCCAGTAGGTACTGAAGCTTTCTTT. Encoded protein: CASTHPVGTEAFF.

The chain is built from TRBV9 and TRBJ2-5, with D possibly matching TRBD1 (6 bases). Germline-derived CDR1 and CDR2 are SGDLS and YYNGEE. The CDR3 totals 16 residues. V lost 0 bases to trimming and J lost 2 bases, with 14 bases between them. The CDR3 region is CASSVVGTNTQETQYF. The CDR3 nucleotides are TGTGCCAGCAGCGTAGTAGGGACAAATACTCAAGAGACCCAGTACTTC.

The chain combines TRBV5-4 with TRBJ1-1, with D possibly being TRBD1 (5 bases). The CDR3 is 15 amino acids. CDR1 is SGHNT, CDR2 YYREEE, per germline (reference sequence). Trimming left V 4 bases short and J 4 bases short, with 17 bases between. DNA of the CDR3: TGTGCCAGCAGCCGGGACTCAAGGAGGGCCACTGAAGCTTTCTTT. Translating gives CASSRDSRRATEAFF.

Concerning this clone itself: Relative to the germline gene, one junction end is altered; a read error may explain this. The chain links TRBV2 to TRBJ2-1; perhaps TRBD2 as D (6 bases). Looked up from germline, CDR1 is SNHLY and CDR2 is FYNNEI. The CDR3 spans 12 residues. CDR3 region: CASSFIADGRIF. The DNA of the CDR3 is TGTGCCAGCAGTTTCATAGCGGATGGGCGTATCTTC.

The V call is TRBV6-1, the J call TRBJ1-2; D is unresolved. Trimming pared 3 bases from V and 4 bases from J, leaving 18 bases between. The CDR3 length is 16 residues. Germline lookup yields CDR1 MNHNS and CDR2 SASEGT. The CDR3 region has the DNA TGTGCCAGCAGTGACCTGGGCCAACCGAAGGGCTATGGCTACACCTTC. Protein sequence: CASSDLGQPKGYGYTF.

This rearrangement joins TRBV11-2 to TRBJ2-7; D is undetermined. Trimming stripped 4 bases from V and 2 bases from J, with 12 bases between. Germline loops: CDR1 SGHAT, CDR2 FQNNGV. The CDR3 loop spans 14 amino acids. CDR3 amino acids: CASSSDVIPYEQYF. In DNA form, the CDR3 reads TGTGCCAGCAGCTCCGACGTGATACCCTACGAGCAGTACTTC.

CDR3 sequence (DNA): TGTGCCAGCAGTCTCACTAGCGGGGGTTACACCGGGGAGCTGTTTTTT. This sequence encodes CASSLTSGGYTGELFF. The genes are TRBV28 and TRBJ2-2, with 11 bases matching TRBD2. Germline trimming cut 5 bases from V and 3 bases from J; bases unmatched to any gene: 5. The germline CDR1 and CDR2 sequences are MDHEN and SYDVKM. The CDR3 totals 16 residues. The full variable domain, completed using reference TRBV28 and TRBJ2-2, is DVKVTQSSRYLVKRTGEKVFLECVQDMDHENMFWYRQDPGLGLRLIYFSYDVKMKEKGDIPEGYSVSREKKERFSLILESASTNQTSMYLCASSLTSGGYTGELFFGEGSRLTVL.

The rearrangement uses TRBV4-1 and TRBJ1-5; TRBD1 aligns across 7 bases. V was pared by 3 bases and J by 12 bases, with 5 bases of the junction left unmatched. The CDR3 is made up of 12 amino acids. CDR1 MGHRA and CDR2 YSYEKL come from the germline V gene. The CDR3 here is CASSQIQGLQHF. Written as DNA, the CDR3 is TGCGCCAGCAGCCAGATACAGGGGCTCCAGCATTTT.

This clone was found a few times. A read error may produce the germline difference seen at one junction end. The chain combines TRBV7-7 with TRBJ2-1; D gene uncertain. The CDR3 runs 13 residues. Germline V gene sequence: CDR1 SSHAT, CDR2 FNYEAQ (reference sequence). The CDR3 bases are TGTGCTAGCAGCTTAGCTGTTAGGGATGAGCAGTTCTTC. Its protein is CASSLAVRDEQFF.

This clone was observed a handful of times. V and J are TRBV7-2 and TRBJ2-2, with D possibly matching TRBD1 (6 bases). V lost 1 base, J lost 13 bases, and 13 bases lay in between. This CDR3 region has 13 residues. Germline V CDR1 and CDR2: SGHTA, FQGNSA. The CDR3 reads CASSLEQGLGLFF. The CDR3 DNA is TGTGCCAGCAGCTTAGAGCAGGGGTTGGGGCTGTTTTTT.

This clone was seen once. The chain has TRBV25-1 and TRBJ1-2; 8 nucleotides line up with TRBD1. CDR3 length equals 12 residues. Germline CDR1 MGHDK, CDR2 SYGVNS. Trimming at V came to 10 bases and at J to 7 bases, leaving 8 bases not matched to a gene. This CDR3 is CAIQTGGSGYTF. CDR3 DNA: TGTGCCATCCAAACAGGGGGATCTGGCTACACCTTC.

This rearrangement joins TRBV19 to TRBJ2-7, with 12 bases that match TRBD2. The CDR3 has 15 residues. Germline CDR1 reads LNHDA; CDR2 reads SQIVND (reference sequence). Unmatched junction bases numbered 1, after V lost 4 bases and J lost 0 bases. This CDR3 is CASSRLAGDSYEQYF. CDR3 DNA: TGTGCCAGTAGTAGACTAGCGGGAGACTCCTACGAGCAGTACTTC. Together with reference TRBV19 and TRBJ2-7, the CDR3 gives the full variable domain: DGGITQSPKYLFRKEGQNVTLSCEQNLNHDAMYWYRQDPGQGLRLIYYSQIVNDFQKGDIAEGYSVSREKKESFPLTVTSAQKNPTAFYLCASSRLAGDSYEQYFGPGTRLTVT.

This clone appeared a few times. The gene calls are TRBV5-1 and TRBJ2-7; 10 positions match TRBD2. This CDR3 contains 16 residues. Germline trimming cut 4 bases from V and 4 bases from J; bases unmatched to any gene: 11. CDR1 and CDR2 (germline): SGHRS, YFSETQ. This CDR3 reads CASSPSGGLAEYEQYF. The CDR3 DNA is TGCGCCAGCAGCCCCTCAGGTGGACTAGCGGAATACGAGCAGTACTTC.